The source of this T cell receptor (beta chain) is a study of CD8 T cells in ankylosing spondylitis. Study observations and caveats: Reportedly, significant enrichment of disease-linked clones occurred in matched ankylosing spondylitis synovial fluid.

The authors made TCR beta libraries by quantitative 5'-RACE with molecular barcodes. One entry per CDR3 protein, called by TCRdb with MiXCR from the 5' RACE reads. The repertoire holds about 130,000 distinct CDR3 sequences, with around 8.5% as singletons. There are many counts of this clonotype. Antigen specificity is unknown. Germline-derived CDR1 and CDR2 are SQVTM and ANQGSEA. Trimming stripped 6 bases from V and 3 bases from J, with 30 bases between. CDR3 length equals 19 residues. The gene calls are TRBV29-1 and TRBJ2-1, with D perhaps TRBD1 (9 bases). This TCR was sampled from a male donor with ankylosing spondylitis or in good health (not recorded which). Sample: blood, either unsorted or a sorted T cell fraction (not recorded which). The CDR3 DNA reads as TGCAGCGTCCGGGGACGACAGGGGGGGCTTCTAGCGGGCTACAATGAGCAGTTCTTC. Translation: CSVRGRQGGLLAGYNEQFF.